The clone carrying this T cell receptor beta chain is termed medium-sized. This entry comes from a study of tumor-infiltrating lymphocytes in primary liver carcinoma. This CDR3 is 12 amino acids long. Germline V gene sequence: CDR1 MDHEN, CDR2 SYDVKM. V was shortened by 3 bases and J by 5 bases, with 8 bases between the two germline ends. Starting material of about 480 ng total RNA yielded TCR beta cDNA via a constant-region primer. Three nested multiplex PCR rounds, a slightly modified ARM-PCR method, built the TCR beta libraries. Forward primers for TRBV1-TRBV30 and a C-beta reverse primer served the first two PCR rounds, at about 10 cycles each. One entry per CDR3 protein, called by TCRdb with MiXCR from the multiplex PCR reads. The data show almost 200,000 distinct CDR3 sequences, less than 65% seen once. RNA isolated from unsorted whole blood supplied the blood RNA, with germline DNA also extracted.

The clonotype was recovered from a woman aged 60-70 years with primary liver carcinoma and hepatitis B virus infection. The rearrangement uses TRBV28 and TRBJ2-7; D gene ambiguous. Sequencing input: peripheral blood. CDR3 DNA: TGTGCCAGCAGTTTGAAGCCCCACGAGCAGTACTTC. This sequence encodes CASSLKPHEQYF.